This T cell receptor (beta chain) emerged from a study of blood T cell repertoires in COVID-19 (dated by TCRdb to about 2020). Background on the whole study: Samples from collaborators originated in the United States, Italy and Spain and spanned both the acute and convalescent phases of COVID-19. The prospective study material was composed of cDNA or gDNA derived from T cells, B-cell-depleted T cells, or PBMCs. A de-identified subject ID, COVID-19 status, age in years and sex were almost always included in the sample metadata. The dataset comprised deeply sampled blood TCRbeta repertoires from subjects exposed to, actively infected with, or recovered from COVID-19. The samples were drawn from the first 160 participants of the ongoing ImmuneRACE study and from under 1,500 subjects provided by 6 global collaborators. The repertoires were made available in a free public database intended to serve as a resource for research on the immune response to SARS-CoV-2. Where available, HLA class I and class II types were taken from metadata supplied by the sample provider and were not determined by assay-based typing.

Reading from cysteine to phenylalanine, the CDR3 counts 14 amino acids. The DNA shown is the 42-base CDR3, in frame from base 1. CDR1 and CDR2 were assigned from the germline V gene (reference sequence) as LGHDT and YNNKEL. V was cut back by 1 base and J by 6 bases, leaving a gap of 9 bases between them. This clone occurred a few times. Its antigen has not been determined. No much larger clone exists at a distance of one base, and base qualities are not known. TCRbeta CDR3 regions were amplified from genomic DNA by means of the immunoSEQ Assay, a bias-controlled multiplex PCR. Concerning the study's data processing: The number of nucleated cells in each sample was estimated by amplification of reference gene primers within the assay. To quantify the absolute abundance of each unique TCRbeta CDR3 rearrangement, sequence reads were collapsed and filtered. Productive Simpson clonality was computed per sample as the square root of Simpson's diversity index over productive rearrangements. What TCRdb holds here is the immuneACCESS table cut down to in-frame rearrangements. Part of the clones is not present; checked against another copy, under half of the missing clones reflect an unresolved V gene, and the others are unexplained. V and J calls and clone size follow that table, whereas D and trimming were derived from the DNA. Counted in this sample were 88,000 or so clones; 75% to 90% of them appeared once. The ten largest clones take up roughly 7.2% of the sample.

Summary of the overall study and its limitations: The quantity of clinical and demographic metadata differed by source and by participant and was supplied without curation.

Collaborating institutions collected whole blood in K2EDTA tubes following their own protocols. Collaborator samples were shipped for TCRbeta analysis as frozen whole blood, isolated PBMCs, or DNA extracted from either sample type. Sequencing was performed on peripheral blood. The receptor was derived from a man in his sixties with acute or convalescent COVID-19. Recombination joined TRBV3-1 (or the pseudogene TRBV3-2) with TRBJ2-2; TRBD1 could be the D gene, as 6 bases match. CDR3 protein: CASSQGNRAGELFF. The nucleotides are TGTGCCAGCAGCCAAGGGAACAGGGCCGGGGAGCTGTTTTTT.